This T cell receptor beta chain appears in the sequencing data of a study of blood T cell repertoires in COVID-19. Whole-study context: Italy, Spain and the United States were the sources of the convalescent and acute COVID-19 samples. The cDNA or gDNA used as material had been derived from T cells, B-cell-depleted T cells, or PBMCs.

This CDR3 is 16 amino acids long. V was cut by 1 base and J by 0 bases, with 11 bases left in between. Germline CDR1 reads SGHTA; CDR2 reads FQGNSA. The study recruited people aged about 18 to 90 years across more than 20 US areas. Clones were read by immunoSEQ multiplex PCR, and TCRdb kept only the in-frame ones, dropping some. The table has 450,000 to 500,000 clones, 75% to 90% seen once. Sequenced: PBMCs or T cells enriched from blood (not recorded which). This clonotype originated in a woman aged 18-29 years who had recovered from COVID-19. The chain recombines TRBV7-2 with TRBJ2-3; weak D call: TRBD1 (7 bases). The CDR3 region is CASSLGRDRSTDTQYF. CDR3 nucleotide sequence: TGTGCCAGCAGCTTAGGGAGGGACAGAAGCACAGATACGCAGTATTTT.